Below are 15 T cell receptor beta chains sequenced from a single sample in a study of long-term antiretroviral therapy in people with HIV. Version v3.0 of the immunoSEQ assay ran at survey level. Data came from immunoSEQ multiplex PCR; TCRdb stores just in-frame clones and leaves some out. The sample holds tens of thousands of clones, roughly 89% seen once. This material consisted of unsorted PBMCs, taken 1.8 years after starting antiretroviral therapy. The receptors come from a woman in her late teens or twenties with HIV.

The chain combines TRBV28 with TRBJ2-3, with a possible D match to TRBD2 (6 bases). Germline-derived CDR1 and CDR2 are MDHEN and SYDVKM. V lost 10 bases to trimming and J lost 4 bases, with 15 bases between them. The CDR3 length is 13 residues. The CDR3 reads CAIGTPGADTQYF. The CDR3 DNA follows: TGTGCCATCGGGACGCCGGGGGCAGATACGCAGTATTTT.

This clone occurred once. The DNA for the CDR3 is TGTGCCAGCAGTTTATCGGCGGGACTAGCGGGAGGGGCACAAGAGACCCAGTACTTC. Protein sequence: CASSLSAGLAGGAQETQYF. This chain uses TRBV27 with TRBJ2-5, with 16 bases that match TRBD2. CDR3 size: 19 residues. With 0 bases clipped from V and 2 bases from J, the junction kept 6 bases outside the gene matches. In germline, CDR1 is MNHEY, CDR2 SMNVEV (reference sequence).

The chain couples TRBV7-9 to TRBJ1-5; D not resolved. Trimming left V 0 bases short and J 7 bases short, with 7 bases between. Germline V gene lookup returns CDR1 SEHNR and CDR2 FQNEAQ (reference sequence). The CDR3 spans 13 residues. This chain's CDR3 is CASSLATGQPQHF. Written as DNA, the CDR3 is TGTGCCAGCAGCTTAGCCACGGGCCAGCCCCAGCATTTT. Using reference TRBV7-9 and TRBJ1-5 for the parts outside the CDR3, the full variable domain is DTGVSQNPRHKITKRGQNVTFRCDPISEHNRLYWYRQTLGQGPEFLTYFQNEAQLEKSRLLSDRFSAERPKGSFSTLEIQRTEQGDSAMYLCASSLATGQPQHFGDGTRLSIL.

This chain's CDR3 is CASSEEGAGGKNIQYF. The CDR3 DNA reads TGTGCCAGCAGTGAAGAAGGGGCGGGAGGCAAAAACATTCAGTACTTC. The chain is built from TRBV6-1 and TRBJ2-4; 8 bases agree with TRBD2. The CDR3 extends over 16 amino acids. Germline CDR1 is MNHNS and CDR2 is SASEGT. With 1 base clipped from V and 3 bases from J, the junction kept 5 bases outside the gene matches.

The chain couples TRBV28 to TRBJ1-6, with 10 positions matching TRBD1. Looked up from germline, CDR1 is MDHEN and CDR2 is SYDVKM. Trimming removed 3 bases from V and 13 bases from J; junction bases left unmatched: 6. CDR3 length equals 14 residues. The CDR3 here is CASSLRDRGVPLHF. The CDR3 DNA is TGTGCCAGCAGTTTGAGGGACAGGGGAGTTCCCCTCCACTTT.

The V and J genes are TRBV6-6 and TRBJ1-4, with 11 bases matching TRBD1. Unmatched junction bases numbered 0, after V lost 1 base and J lost 5 bases. Germline V CDR1 and CDR2: MNHNY, SVGAGI (reference sequence). The CDR3 length is 15 residues. The CDR3 is CASSYWDRGNEKLFF. The CDR3 nucleotides are TGTGCCAGCAGTTACTGGGACAGGGGGAATGAAAAACTGTTTTTT.

This chain connects TRBV28 to TRBJ2-1; 12 nucleotides match TRBD1. This CDR3 contains 17 residues. Germline-derived CDR1 and CDR2 are MDHEN and SYDVKM. The V gene end was trimmed by 6 bases and the J gene end by 7 bases; junction bases not matched to a gene: 13. CDR3 nucleotides: TGTGCCAGCAGCCCGATCTTGGGACAGGGGGCGCGGAATGAGCAGTTCTTC. This sequence encodes CASSPILGQGARNEQFF.

The chain is built from TRBV15 and TRBJ2-3, with D unclear. V lost 1 base and J lost 11, with 13 bases in between. CDR3 length: 13 amino acids. The germline gives CDR1 LNHNV, CDR2 YYDKDF (reference sequence). CDR3: CATSRVSPLGQYF. CDR3 nucleotide sequence: TGTGCCACCAGCAGAGTCTCCCCCTTAGGGCAGTATTTT.

This sequence joins TRBV10-3 and TRBJ2-7; 7 nucleotides agree with TRBD1. V shed 2 bases, J shed 3 bases, and the junction held 4 bases outside the gene matches. The CDR3 covers 14 residues. In germline, CDR1 is ENHRY, CDR2 SYGVKD. In DNA, the CDR3 is TGTGCCATCAGTGAGCCGGGACAGTACTACGAGCAGTACTTC. Translation: CAISEPGQYYEQYF.

This chain links TRBV9 with TRBJ2-1, with 10 bases lining up with TRBD1. J was trimmed by 2 bases and V by 6 bases; bases with no gene match: 5. Per germline, CDR1 SGDLS and CDR2 YYNGEE. This CDR3 spans 15 amino acids. The CDR3 DNA reads as TGTGCCAGCACCGGGACAGGGGCAGCCTACAATGAGCAGTTCTTC. The encoded protein is CASTGTGAAYNEQFF.

This clone occurred a few times. The V gene is TRBV19, the J gene TRBJ2-1, with 10 bases aligning to TRBD2. This CDR3 region has 15 residues. V shed 6 bases, J shed 4 bases, and the junction held 6 bases outside the gene matches. Germline V lookup: CDR1 LNHDA, CDR2 SQIVND (reference sequence). The CDR3, as DNA: TGTGCCAGTAGCCAGACTAGCGGGCAATACAATGAGCAGTTCTTC. It specifies CASSQTSGQYNEQFF.

This chain uses TRBV4-3 with TRBJ2-3; 9 positions match TRBD1. J was trimmed by 3 bases and V by 1 base; bases with no gene match: 8. Germline lookup yields CDR1 LGHNA and CDR2 YSLEER. The CDR3 extends over 17 amino acids. The CDR3 protein is CASSQGGGQGSTDTQYF. Here the CDR3 DNA reads TGCGCCAGCAGCCAAGGGGGGGGACAGGGCTCAACAGATACGCAGTATTTT.

This chain connects TRBV27 to TRBJ2-7; 8 bases are shared with TRBD2. CDR1 and CDR2 (germline): MNHEY, SMNVEV (reference sequence). The CDR3 covers 16 residues. Trimming removed 5 bases from V and 7 bases from J; junction bases left unmatched: 16. CDR3 nucleotides: TGTGCCAGCAGTCCCCTGGCTAGCGGGTTCTCTCGGGAGCAGTACTTC. It specifies CASSPLASGFSREQYF.

The gene calls are TRBV6-5 and TRBJ1-1, with D possibly being TRBD1 (5 bases). Per the germline V gene, CDR1 is MNHEY and CDR2 is SVGAGI. The CDR3 has 14 residues. Trimming stripped 3 bases from V and 4 bases from J, with 12 bases between. The chain's CDR3 is CASSYGRGITEAFF. CDR3 in DNA: TGTGCCAGCAGTTATGGACGGGGGATCACTGAAGCTTTCTTT.

The J gene is TRBJ2-1, the V gene TRBV2, with D possibly called TRBD1 or TRBD2 (6 bases each). Trimming left V 5 bases short and J 12 bases short, with 26 bases between. The CDR3 consists of 16 residues. The germline CDR1 and CDR2 sequences are SNHLY and FYNNEI. The CDR3 nucleotides are TGTGCCAGCAGTCCTGGGCCGGGCCTAGGGGGGTTTGGGCAGTTCTTC. The encoded protein is CASSPGPGLGGFGQFF.